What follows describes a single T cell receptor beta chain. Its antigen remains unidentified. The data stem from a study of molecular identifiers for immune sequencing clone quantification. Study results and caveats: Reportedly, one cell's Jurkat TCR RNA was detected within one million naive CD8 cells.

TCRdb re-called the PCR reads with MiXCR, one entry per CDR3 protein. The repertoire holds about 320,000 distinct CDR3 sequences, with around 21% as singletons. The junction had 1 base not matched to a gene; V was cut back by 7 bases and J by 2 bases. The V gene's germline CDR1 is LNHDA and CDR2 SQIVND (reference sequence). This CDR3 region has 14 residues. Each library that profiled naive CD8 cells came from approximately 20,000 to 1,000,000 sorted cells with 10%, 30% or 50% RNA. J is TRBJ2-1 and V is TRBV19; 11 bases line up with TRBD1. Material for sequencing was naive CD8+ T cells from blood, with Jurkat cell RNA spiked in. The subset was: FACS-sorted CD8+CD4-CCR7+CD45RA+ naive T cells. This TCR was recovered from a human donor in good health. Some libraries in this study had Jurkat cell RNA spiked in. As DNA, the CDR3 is TGTGCCAGTAAGGGACAGGGGGCCTACAATGAGCAGTTCTTC. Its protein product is CASKGQGAYNEQFF.